Below, 20 T cell receptor beta chains from the same sample are listed, as sequenced in a study of OX40 agonist ivuxolimab in advanced cancers. Generated by immunoSEQ multiplex PCR, the TCRdb table keeps only in-frame clones and is missing some. Altogether 50,000 to 55,000 clones are present, 87% being singletons, with the ten largest covering approximately 2%. Here the sequenced sample was CD4+ or CD8+ T cells sorted from blood, taken in a trial of the OX40 agonist ivuxolimab. These receptors all come from an adult with an advanced solid tumor such as melanoma, head and neck, liver or kidney cancer.

On this clone itself: A junction boundary mismatches the germline segment, possibly from a read error. V and J are TRBV30 and TRBJ1-5; D unresolved. Germline loops: CDR1 GTSNPN, CDR2 SVGIG (reference sequence). CDR3 length: 15 residues. The CDR3 spells CTWSPGRMRNQPQHF. CDR3 sequence (DNA): TGTACCTGGAGTCCGGGCCGGATGCGCAATCAGCCCCAGCATTTT.

The chain joins TRBV14 to TRBJ1-2; D is unresolved. Germline loops: CDR1 SGHDN, CDR2 FVKESK. Trimming shortened V by 1 base and J by 8 bases, and 14 bases separated the two germline ends. This CDR3 is 14 amino acids long. CDR3 protein: CASSQGGPVWGYTF. The CDR3 coding sequence is TGTGCCAGCAGCCAAGGGGGTCCGGTCTGGGGCTACACCTTC.

The J gene is TRBJ1-1, the V gene TRBV7-9; D call uncertain. The germline gives CDR1 SEHNR, CDR2 FQNEAQ (reference sequence). The ends were cut back, 4 bases at V and 7 bases at J, with 19 bases in the middle. This CDR3 has 15 residues. CDR3 protein: CASSSRADPKDEAFF. For the CDR3, the DNA is TGTGCCAGCAGCTCGAGGGCAGATCCTAAGGATGAAGCTTTCTTT.

CDR3 DNA sequence: TGTGCCAGCAGCGTAGGACAGGGACCCTCCTACGAGCAGTACTTC. The encoded protein is CASSVGQGPSYEQYF. The chain employs TRBV9 and TRBJ2-7, with TRBD1 matching over 7 bases. The germline V gene has CDR1 SGDLS and CDR2 YYNGEE. V lost 0 bases to trimming and J lost 0 bases; unmatched junction nucleotides: 3. The CDR3 runs to 15 residues.

Written as DNA, the CDR3 is TGTGCCAGCAGCTGGGGTAGCGGGAGGAGCTACAATGAGCAGTTCTTC. Protein product: CASSWGSGRSYNEQFF. The chain couples TRBV5-4 to TRBJ2-1, with 10 bases matching TRBD2. The junction had 6 bases not matched to a gene; V was cut back by 3 bases and J by 3 bases. This CDR3 spans 16 amino acids. Germline V lookup: CDR1 SGHNT, CDR2 YYREEE (reference sequence). Together with reference TRBV5-4 and TRBJ2-1, the CDR3 gives the full variable domain: ETGVTQSPTHLIKTRGQQVTLRCSSQSGHNTVSWYQQALGQGPQFIFQYYREEENGRGNFPPRFSGLQFPNYSSELNVNALELDDSALYLCASSWGSGRSYNEQFFGPGTRLTVL.

The rearrangement joins TRBV15 to TRBJ2-5; 10 bases align to TRBD1. The CDR3 is made up of 16 amino acids. Unmatched junction bases numbered 7, after V lost 5 bases and J lost 1 base. Germline V lookup: CDR1 LNHNV, CDR2 YYDKDF (reference sequence). The CDR3: CATSSGGQGIQETQYF. CDR3 bases: TGTGCCACCAGCTCAGGGGGACAGGGGATCCAAGAGACCCAGTACTTC.

The chain is built from TRBV28 and TRBJ2-7; 7 bases line up with TRBD2. This CDR3 has 15 residues. Trimming removed 5 bases from V and 0 bases from J; junction bases left unmatched: 7. Germline V gene sequence: CDR1 MDHEN, CDR2 SYDVKM. The CDR3 region has the DNA TGTGCCAGCAGTCCCTGGGGGGGGAGCTCCTACGAGCAGTACTTC. Its translation: CASSPWGGSSYEQYF.

The rearrangement joins TRBV28 to TRBJ2-7; TRBD1 matches 9 bases. CDR1 MDHEN and CDR2 SYDVKM come from the germline V gene. This CDR3 comprises 15 residues. V gave up 4 bases and J gave up 5 bases; unmatched junction bases: 9. CDR3 nucleotide sequence: TGTGCCAGCAGTTCACCCGGGACAGGGTTTAACGAGCAGTACTTC. This translates into CASSSPGTGFNEQYF.

The chain employs TRBV4-1 and TRBJ2-3; D perhaps matches TRBD1 (6 bases). From germline, CDR1 is MGHRA and CDR2 YSYEKL. This CDR3 comprises 15 residues. The ends were cut back, 4 bases at V and 3 bases at J, with 14 bases in the middle. Here the CDR3 reads CASSLQGLLTDTQYF. CDR3 sequence (DNA): TGCGCCAGCAGCCTCCAGGGGCTACTGACAGATACGCAGTATTTT.

The chain employs TRBV7-9 and TRBJ1-2; maybe TRBD1 (6 bases). The CDR3 runs to 14 residues. Germline-derived CDR1 and CDR2 are SEHNR and FQNEAQ (reference sequence). V lost 4 bases, J lost 6 bases, and 15 bases lay in between. DNA of the CDR3: TGTGCCAGCAGCTCCTCGGGGACAAGCCATGGCTACACCTTC. Translation: CASSSSGTSHGYTF.

This sequence joins TRBV28 and TRBJ2-4; 7 bases match TRBD2. The V gene end was trimmed by 8 bases and the J gene end by 0 bases; junction bases not matched to a gene: 7. The CDR3 is 15 amino acids. In germline, CDR1 is MDHEN, CDR2 SYDVKM. As DNA, the CDR3 is TGTGCCAGCGATGACTCGGGGGGAGCCAAAAACATTCAGTACTTC. It codes for CASDDSGGAKNIQYF.

This sequence joins TRBV28 and TRBJ2-6; maybe TRBD1 (6 bases). V was cut by 7 bases and J by 0 bases, with 13 bases left in between. The CDR3 totals 16 residues. CDR1 MDHEN and CDR2 SYDVKM come from the germline V gene. Here the CDR3 reads CASTQGHLSGANVLTF. CDR3 nucleotide sequence: TGTGCCAGCACCCAGGGACACCTCTCTGGGGCCAACGTCCTGACTTTC.

The V and J genes are TRBV15 and TRBJ2-7; 9 bases map to TRBD1. Germline assignment: CDR1 LNHNV and CDR2 YYDKDF (reference sequence). This CDR3 contains 15 residues. Trimming cost V 0 bases and J 5 bases; bases outside gene matches: 5. This chain's CDR3 is CATSRDPQGANEQYF. CDR3 DNA: TGTGCCACCAGCAGAGATCCACAGGGGGCTAACGAGCAGTACTTC.

This rearrangement joins TRBV29-1 to TRBJ1-1; D is uncertain. V lost 7 bases to trimming and J lost 2 bases, with 17 bases between them. There are 14 residues in the CDR3. Germline-derived CDR1 and CDR2 are SQVTM and ANQGSEA. CDR3 region: CSAKTQMDNTEAFF. The CDR3 DNA sequence: TGCAGCGCTAAGACCCAGATGGATAACACTGAAGCTTTCTTT.

The chain uses TRBV6-1 and TRBJ1-1; D is ambiguous. CDR1 and CDR2 from the germline V gene are MNHNS and SASEGT. The V gene lost 4 bases and the J gene lost 3 bases, with 12 bases spanning the gap. This CDR3 contains 14 residues. The CDR3 DNA reads TGTGCCAGCAGTGCGGCAGCCGAATACACTGAAGCTTTCTTT. It codes for CASSAAAEYTEAFF.

The V gene is TRBV2, the J gene TRBJ2-6; tentatively, D is TRBD1 or TRBD2 (5 bases each). V lost 7 bases and J 4 bases, leaving 20 bases between the germline ends. Germline V lookup: CDR1 SNHLY, CDR2 FYNNEI. CDR3 length: 17 residues. CDR3 loop: CASTSKGRGTGANVLTF. The CDR3 DNA follows: TGTGCCAGCACCAGCAAAGGCCGAGGGACCGGGGCCAACGTCCTGACTTTC.

This sequence joins TRBV6-1 and TRBJ1-5; 9 nucleotides line up with TRBD1. The germline V gene encodes CDR1 MNHNS and CDR2 SASEGT. The J segment lost 5 bases and the V segment lost 8 bases, leaving 10 bases of the junction unmatched. This CDR3 is 15 amino acids long. The CDR3 nucleotides are TGTGCCAGCGGCGTTGGGACAGGGAGTGATCAGCCCCAGCATTTT. It translates to CASGVGTGSDQPQHF.

The chain uses TRBV28 and TRBJ2-2; no definite D call. Trimming removed 4 bases from V and 4 bases from J, with 16 bases in between. Germline V gives CDR1 MDHEN, CDR2 SYDVKM. The CDR3 runs to 16 residues. CDR3 sequence: CASSSPRLRSTGELFF. The CDR3 DNA reads TGTGCCAGCAGTTCCCCCAGGCTACGGTCCACCGGGGAGCTGTTTTTT.

The V gene is TRBV6-5, the J gene TRBJ2-1; D might be TRBD1 (6 bases). This CDR3 contains 14 residues. With 5 bases removed from V and 2 bases from J, the gap between germline ends came to 10 bases. Germline CDR1 MNHEY, CDR2 SVGAGI. For the CDR3, the DNA is TGTGCCAGCAGTAGAGGGGGAGCCTACAATGAGCAGTTCTTC. This gives the protein CASSRGGAYNEQFF.

The rearrangement joins TRBV28 to TRBJ2-2, with D possibly TRBD1 on 6 matching bases. Germline CDR1 and CDR2: MDHEN and SYDVKM. The V end was cut by 7 bases, the J end by 2 bases, with 11 bases between. The CDR3 has 14 amino acids. The CDR3 nucleotides read TGTGCCAGCAACAGGGTTCCCAACACCGGGGAGCTGTTTTTT. This gives the protein CASNRVPNTGELFF.